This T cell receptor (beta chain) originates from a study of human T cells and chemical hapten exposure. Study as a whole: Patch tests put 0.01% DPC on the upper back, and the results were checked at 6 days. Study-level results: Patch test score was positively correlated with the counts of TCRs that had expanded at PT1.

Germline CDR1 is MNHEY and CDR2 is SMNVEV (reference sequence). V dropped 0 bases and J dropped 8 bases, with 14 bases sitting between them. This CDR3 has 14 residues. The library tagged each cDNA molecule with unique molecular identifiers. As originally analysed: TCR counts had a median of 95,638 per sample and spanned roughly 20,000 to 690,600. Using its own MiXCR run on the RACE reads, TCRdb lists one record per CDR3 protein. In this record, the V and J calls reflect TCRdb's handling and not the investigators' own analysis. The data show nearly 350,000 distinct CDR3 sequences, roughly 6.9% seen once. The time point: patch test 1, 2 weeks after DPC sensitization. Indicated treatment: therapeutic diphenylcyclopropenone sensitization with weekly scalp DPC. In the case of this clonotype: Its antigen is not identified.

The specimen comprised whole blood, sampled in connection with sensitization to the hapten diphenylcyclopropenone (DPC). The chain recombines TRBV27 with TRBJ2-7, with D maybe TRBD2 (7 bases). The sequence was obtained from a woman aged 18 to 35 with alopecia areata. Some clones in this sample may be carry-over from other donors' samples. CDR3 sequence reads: CASSLSSYGGQQYF. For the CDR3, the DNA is TGTGCCAGCAGTTTATCAAGTTACGGGGGGCAGCAGTACTTC.